Below are 5 T cell receptor beta chains sequenced from a single sample in a study of T cell repertoires in cytomegalovirus infection. TCRdb itself ran the reads through MiXCR, one entry per CDR3 protein. Seen here are about 130,000 distinct CDR3 sequences, roughly 32% observed once, and the top ten hold 58%. Their recognized antigens are unknown. Sequenced here: CD8+ T cells from cultured PBMCs, sampled from culture after CMV antigen stimulation. The receptor source for this set is a human donor in good health (CMV status not recorded). Some clones in this sample may be carry-over from other donors' samples.

The chain uses TRBV19 and TRBJ2-7; 9 bases agree with TRBD1. The CDR3 length is 14 residues. Germline V lookup: CDR1 LNHDA, CDR2 SQIVND (reference sequence). V trimming: 7 bases; J trimming: 3 bases; junction bases outside the gene matches: 7. As DNA, the CDR3 is TGTGCCAGTACAACAGGGGGCAATCTCTACGAGCAGTACTTC. Translation gives CASTTGGNLYEQYF.

This chain links TRBV24-1 with TRBJ2-1, with D tentatively TRBD2 (6 bases). Germline assignment: CDR1 KGHDR and CDR2 SFDVKD. The CDR3 sequence is 14 residues long. Trimming cost V 3 bases and J 2 bases, with 7 bases left between them. CDR3 loop: CATSDGGTYNEQFF. The CDR3 DNA reads as TGTGCCACCAGTGATGGAGGGACCTACAATGAGCAGTTCTTC.

For the CDR3, the DNA is TGTGCCATCCGAACAGGGAACTATGGCTACACCTTC. Amino acids: CAIRTGNYGYTF. V and J are TRBV10-3 and TRBJ1-2; tentatively, D is TRBD1 (6 bases). The CDR3 loop spans 12 amino acids. Trimming stripped 8 bases from V and 2 bases from J, with 9 bases between. CDR1 is ENHRY, CDR2 SYGVKD, per germline.

There are a few counts of this clonotype. The chain employs TRBV4-1 and TRBJ2-1; 7 positions agree with TRBD1. V gave up 2 bases and J gave up 1 base; unmatched junction bases: 2. Germline V gene data show CDR1 as MGHRA and CDR2 as YSYEKL. The CDR3 length is 15 residues. CDR3 loop: CASSQKTGSYNEQFF. The CDR3 DNA sequence: TGCGCCAGCAGCCAAAAGACAGGGTCCTACAATGAGCAGTTCTTC.

This clonotype was detected only a few times. The rearrangement uses TRBV27 and TRBJ1-6; D unresolved. V shed 0 bases and J shed 8 bases, with 5 bases lying between them. In germline, CDR1 is MNHEY, CDR2 SMNVEV (reference sequence). The CDR3 length is 13 residues. As DNA, the CDR3 is TGTGCCAGCAGTTTATCGAAAGATTCACCCCTCCACTTT. Amino acid sequence: CASSLSKDSPLHF.